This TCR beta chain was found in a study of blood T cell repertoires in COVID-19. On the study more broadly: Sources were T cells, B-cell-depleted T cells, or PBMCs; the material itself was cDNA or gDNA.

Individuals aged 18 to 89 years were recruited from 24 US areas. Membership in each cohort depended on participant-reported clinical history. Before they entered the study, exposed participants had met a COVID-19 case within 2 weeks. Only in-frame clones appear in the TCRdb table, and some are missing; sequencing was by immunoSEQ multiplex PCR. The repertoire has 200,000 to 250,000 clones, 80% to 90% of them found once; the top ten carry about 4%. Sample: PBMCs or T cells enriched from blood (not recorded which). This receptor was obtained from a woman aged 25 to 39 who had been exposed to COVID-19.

The CDR3 region is CASSLTGIGYEQYF. CDR3 nucleotide sequence: TGTGCCAGCAGTTTGACCGGGATCGGCTACGAGCAGTACTTC. V gene TRBV28 combines with J gene TRBJ2-7, with TRBD2 as a possible D gene (5 bases). This CDR3 has 14 amino acids. The V gene lost 3 bases and the J gene lost 3 bases, with 12 bases spanning the gap. Germline CDR1 reads MDHEN; CDR2 reads SYDVKM.